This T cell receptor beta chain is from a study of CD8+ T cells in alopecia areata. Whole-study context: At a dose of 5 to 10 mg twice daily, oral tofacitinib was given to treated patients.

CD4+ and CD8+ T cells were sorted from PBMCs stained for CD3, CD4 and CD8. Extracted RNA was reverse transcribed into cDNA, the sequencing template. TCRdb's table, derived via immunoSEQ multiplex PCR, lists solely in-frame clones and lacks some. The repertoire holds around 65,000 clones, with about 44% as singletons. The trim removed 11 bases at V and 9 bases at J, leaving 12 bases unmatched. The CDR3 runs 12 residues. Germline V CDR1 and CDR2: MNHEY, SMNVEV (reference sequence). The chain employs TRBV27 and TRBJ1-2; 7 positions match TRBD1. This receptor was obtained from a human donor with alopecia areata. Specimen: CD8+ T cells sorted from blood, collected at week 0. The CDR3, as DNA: TGTGCCTCGGGGACAGCAGCGGTTAGCTACACCTTC. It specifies CASGTAAVSYTF.